This is a list of T cell receptor beta chains from one sample in a study of regulatory T cells in long-lasting Graves disease. MiXCR, applied by TCRdb to the multiplex PCR reads, yields one record per CDR3 protein. Of fewer than 450,000 distinct CDR3 sequences listed, less than 25% are singletons. The input for sequencing was peripheral blood mononuclear cells (PBMCs), taken when the disease was refractory, from a patient treated with antithyroid drugs. The source of these receptors is a female donor with Graves disease. Each CDR3 is given with its conserved first and last residue.

v_call: TRBV7-6; cdr3_aa: CASSTPVTGGNVKLFF
v_call: TRBV18; cdr3_aa: CASSPPSVKETQYF
v_call: TRBV7-2; cdr3_aa: CASSQGGTGRAQYF
v_call: TRBV7-2; cdr3_aa: CASSQQGSNEKLFF
v_call: TRBV9; cdr3_aa: CASSGWTGGLKRNTGELFF
v_call: TRBV6-1; cdr3_aa: CASRLQGFGGYTF
v_call: TRBV27; cdr3_aa: CASSLWGGRSYEQYF
v_call: TRBV4-1; cdr3_aa: CASSHPGKRTGELFF
v_call: TRBV5-1; cdr3_aa: CASSSAGGANVLTF
v_call: TRBV11-2; cdr3_aa: CASSLTGGEAYEQYF
v_call: TRBV4-3; cdr3_aa: CASSQDLAGVPLEQYF
v_call: TRBV7-2; cdr3_aa: CASGLSSETQYF
v_call: TRBV29-1; cdr3_aa: CSVASGQGSETQYF
v_call: TRBV18; cdr3_aa: CASSPQGRHEQYF
v_call: TRBV7-2; cdr3_aa: CASSLTIETQYF
v_call: TRBV25-1; cdr3_aa: CASSEGTGVEKLFF
v_call: TRBV24-1; cdr3_aa: CATGGGDTEAFF
v_call: TRBV9; cdr3_aa: CASSVVATTGELFF
v_call: TRBV7-9; cdr3_aa: CASSLASGGAASYEQYF
v_call: TRBV6-1; cdr3_aa: CASSEEPGFGEAFF
v_call: TRBV27; cdr3_aa: CASTPSGNNQPQHF
v_call: TRBV12-3/TRBV12-4; cdr3_aa: CASSFMVSSDEKLFF
v_call: TRBV20-1; cdr3_aa: CSACTPSNTEAFF
v_call: TRBV28; cdr3_aa: CASSLAVYWGYTF
v_call: TRBV20-1; cdr3_aa: CSARTTSRYNEQFF
v_call: TRBV13; cdr3_aa: CASSLGGRTSKNIQYF
v_call: TRBV5-1; cdr3_aa: CASSLGFTGGQGAYEQYF
v_call: TRBV20-1; cdr3_aa: CSARPTWDTEAFF
v_call: TRBV20-1; cdr3_aa: CSARDVAGGGEQYF
v_call: TRBV11-2; cdr3_aa: CASSLDGTGVAKNIQYF
v_call: TRBV7-2; cdr3_aa: CASSLEGGSPYNEQFF
v_call: TRBV2; cdr3_aa: CASGVARTYEQYF
v_call: TRBV30; cdr3_aa: CAWDTGELFF
v_call: TRBV6-5; cdr3_aa: CASSYGNSPGELFF
v_call: TRBV6-2/TRBV6-3; cdr3_aa: CASSYSGANVLTF
v_call: TRBV27; cdr3_aa: CATYSGFDYTF
v_call: TRBV19; cdr3_aa: CASSINRGRDTGELFF
v_call: TRBV7-8; cdr3_aa: CASRPPYRGAFF
v_call: TRBV12-3/TRBV12-4; cdr3_aa: CASSLPGGSGELFF
v_call: TRBV11-2; cdr3_aa: CASSLVNREGYEQYF
v_call: TRBV29-1; cdr3_aa: CSVVGRLSGGYTF
v_call: TRBV20-1; cdr3_aa: CSASGGGSGIYEQYF
v_call: TRBV6-1; cdr3_aa: CASSPGQGARAGANVLTF
v_call: TRBV20-1; cdr3_aa: CSARDLTRGYEQYF